This T cell receptor (beta chain) derives from a study of T-cell memory formation after mild COVID-19. Study information: Clusters were largely donor specific.

Trimming took off 0 bases at V and 1 base at J, with 10 bases between the two ends. The CDR3 length is 15 residues. Germline-derived CDR1 and CDR2 are SGHNT and YYREEE (reference sequence). 5'RACE primed from the constant segment yielded TCR alpha and TCR beta cDNA libraries bearing sample barcodes and UMIs. Each CDR3 protein is one row after TCRdb ran MiXCR on the 5' RACE reads. The sample carries around 29,000 distinct CDR3 sequences, approximately 12% recorded once. At least ten counts were recorded for this clonotype. The chain links TRBV5-4 to TRBJ1-2; the D is unclear. This clonotype was sampled from an adult woman who had mild COVID-19 (a few samples of this study predate the infection). Cell type and time point are not known. Sequencing used PBMCs or a T cell subset sorted from them (not recorded which). The CDR3 loop reads CASSLEKGLNYGYTF. In DNA form, the CDR3 reads TGTGCCAGCAGCTTGGAAAAGGGCCTTAACTATGGCTACACCTTC.